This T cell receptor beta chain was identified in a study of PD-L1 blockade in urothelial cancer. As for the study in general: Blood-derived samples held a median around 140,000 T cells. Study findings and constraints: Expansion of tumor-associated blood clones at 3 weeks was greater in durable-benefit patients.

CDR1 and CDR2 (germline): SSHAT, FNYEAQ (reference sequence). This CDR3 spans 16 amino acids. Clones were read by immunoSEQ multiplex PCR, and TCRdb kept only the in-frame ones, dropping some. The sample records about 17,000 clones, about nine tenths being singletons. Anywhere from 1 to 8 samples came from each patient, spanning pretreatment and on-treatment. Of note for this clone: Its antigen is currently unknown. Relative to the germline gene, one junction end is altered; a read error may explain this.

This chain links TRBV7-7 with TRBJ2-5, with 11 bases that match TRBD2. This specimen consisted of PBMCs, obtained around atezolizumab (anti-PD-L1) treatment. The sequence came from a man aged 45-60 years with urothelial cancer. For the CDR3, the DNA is TGTGCTAGCAGCTTAGCCCTAGCGGGGGGCCAAGAGACCCAGTACTTC. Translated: CASSLALAGGQETQYF.